The next 25 T cell receptor beta chains were all read from a single sample in a study of cytomegalovirus exposure and HLA in healthy donors (dated 2017 in TCRdb). The library was built by means of the immunoSEQ multiplex PCR assay. A mixture of 60 forward primers for TCR Vbeta segments and 13 reverse primers for TCR Jbeta segments was used in the multiplex PCR. The table comes from immuneACCESS by way of TCRdb, which keeps in-frame sequences with V and J called. Part of the clones is missing from these tables; in studies checked, under half for an unresolved V gene and the rest for unknown reasons. In all, the sample holds approximately 35,000 clones, and roughly 67% of those were seen once. The leading ten clones occupy around 10% of the sample. Sequencing input: PBMCs. These receptor sequences come from a man aged 35 to 55 in good health and CMV-seropositive.

The V call is TRBV9, the J call TRBJ1-6, with TRBD1 matching 12 bases. The germline V gene encodes CDR1 SGDLS and CDR2 YYNGEE. J lost 10 bases, V lost 3 bases, and 5 bases had no gene match. The CDR3 extends over 15 amino acids. The CDR3 DNA sequence: TGTGCCAGCAGCGATGGGACAGGGGGCAGGTCACCCCTCCACTTT. Its translation is CASSDGTGGRSPLHF.

There are a few counts of this clone. This chain joins TRBV27 and TRBJ1-1; D remains unclear. Germline V lookup: CDR1 MNHEY, CDR2 SMNVEV (reference sequence). The V end was cut by 6 bases, the J end by 2 bases, with 13 bases between. There are 14 residues in the CDR3. The CDR3 nucleotides read TGTGCCAGCAGCCTCAGGTGGCCTAACACTGAAGCTTTCTTT. This gives the protein CASSLRWPNTEAFF.

This clone came up a few times. The chain has TRBV28 and TRBJ2-7, with 8 bases lining up with TRBD1. Germline CDR1 MDHEN, CDR2 SYDVKM. Losses at the gene ends were 3 bases for V and 8 bases for J; bases not matched to a gene: 12. This CDR3 spans 15 amino acids. CDR3 coding DNA: TGTGCCAGCAGTTTCCGGGACAGGCCACTTATCCAGCAGTACTTC. It specifies CASSFRDRPLIQQYF.

V and J are TRBV5-8 and TRBJ1-2; TRBD1 is a possible D gene (6 bases). This CDR3 region has 13 residues. V was clipped by 4 bases and J by 7 bases, with 14 bases between them. Germline V gene lookup returns CDR1 SGHTS and CDR2 YDEGEE. CDR3 nucleotide sequence: TGTGCCAGCAGCCACGACAGGATTCCTGGCTACACCTTC. This translates into CASSHDRIPGYTF.

The chain links TRBV5-1 to TRBJ1-2, with unresolved D. The germline gives CDR1 SGHRS, CDR2 YFSETQ. V gave up 0 bases and J gave up 4 bases, with 10 bases separating them. This CDR3 spans 14 amino acids. As DNA, the CDR3 is TGCGCCAGCAGCTTGGCCCTGGGGAGCTATGGCTACACCTTC. It specifies CASSLALGSYGYTF.

The chain joins TRBV19 to TRBJ2-3; maybe TRBD2 (5 bases). Between the trimmed V and J ends, which lost 4 bases and 2 bases, there was a span of 10 bases. Looked up from germline, CDR1 is LNHDA and CDR2 is SQIVND (reference sequence). The CDR3 covers 14 residues. CDR3 nucleotides: TGTGCCAGTAGTACACGGGAATTCACAGATACGCAGTATTTT. Translating it yields CASSTREFTDTQYF. Full variable domain (outside the CDR3, taken from reference TRBV19 and TRBJ2-3): DGGITQSPKYLFRKEGQNVTLSCEQNLNHDAMYWYRQDPGQGLRLIYYSQIVNDFQKGDIAEGYSVSREKKESFPLTVTSAQKNPTAFYLCASSTREFTDTQYFGPGTRLTVL.

The rearrangement joins TRBV14 to TRBJ1-2, with D possibly being TRBD1 (6 bases). Looked up from germline, CDR1 is SGHDN and CDR2 is FVKESK. Trimming took 4 bases from V and 0 from J, leaving 9 bases between them. The CDR3 runs 14 residues. This CDR3 reads CASSPRGPNYGYTF. CDR3 in DNA: TGTGCCAGCAGCCCCAGGGGACCTAACTATGGCTACACCTTC.

This clone was detected only a few times. The chain uses TRBV4-2 and TRBJ1-2; 8 bases line up with TRBD1. V was pared by 6 bases and J by 7 bases, with 7 bases of the junction left unmatched. The CDR3 sequence is 13 residues long. Looked up from germline, CDR1 is LGHNA and CDR2 is YNFKEQ. CDR3 bases: TGTGCCAGCAGTTACGACAGGGGAAGTGGCTACACCTTC. The encoded protein is CASSYDRGSGYTF.

The CDR3, as DNA: TGTGCCAGCAGCCAATTACAGGGGGCTGGTAATTCACCCCTCCACTTT. It specifies CASSQLQGAGNSPLHF. The chain joins TRBV4-2 to TRBJ1-6; 9 nucleotides agree with TRBD1. The CDR3 covers 16 residues. Trimming at V came to 2 bases and at J to 6 bases, leaving 5 bases not matched to a gene. Germline-derived CDR1 and CDR2 are LGHNA and YNFKEQ.

This clone was seen only once. CDR3 amino acids: CASSSTQGLGKTQYF. The CDR3, as DNA: TGTGCCAGCAGCTCAACGCAGGGGTTGGGAAAGACCCAGTACTTC. The chain has TRBV7-9 and TRBJ2-5; a possible D gene is TRBD1 (6 bases). The ends were cut back, 4 bases at V and 6 bases at J, with 18 bases in the middle. Germline loops: CDR1 SEHNR, CDR2 FQNEAQ (reference sequence). This CDR3 region has 15 residues.

This clone was picked up one time. The V call is TRBV10-3, the J call TRBJ1-5; D is undetermined. Germline assignment: CDR1 ENHRY and CDR2 SYGVKD. V shed 3 bases and J shed 0 bases, with 9 bases lying between them. The CDR3 consists of 15 residues. Here the CDR3 reads CAISDKGGSNQPQHF. DNA for the CDR3: TGTGCCATCAGTGATAAAGGCGGTAGCAATCAGCCCCAGCATTTT.

This clone was seen a handful of times. The chain carries TRBV29-1 and TRBJ1-1, with D hard to call. V was pared by 1 base and J by 1 base, with 7 bases between. Germline values: CDR1 SQVTM, CDR2 ANQGSEA. The CDR3 has 13 residues. DNA of the CDR3: TGCAGCGTTGAAGTCTCCGGGAACACTGAAGCTTTCTTT. It translates to CSVEVSGNTEAFF.

The J gene is TRBJ2-7, the V gene TRBV20-1; D perhaps matches TRBD2 (5 bases). There are 11 residues in the CDR3. Germline CDR1 is DFQATT and CDR2 is SNEGSKA (reference sequence). The ends were cut back, 5 bases at V and 5 bases at J, with 10 bases in the middle. The CDR3 region has the DNA TGCAGTGCTTACATCGGGGACGAGCAGTACTTC. Translated: CSAYIGDEQYF.

V gene TRBV7-9 combines with J gene TRBJ1-3; 7 positions match TRBD1. The junction had 4 bases not matched to a gene; V was cut back by 5 bases and J by 0 bases. The CDR3 is 15 residues long. Per the germline V gene, CDR1 is SEHNR and CDR2 is FQNEAQ (reference sequence). In DNA form, the CDR3 reads TGTGCCAGCAGCCAACAGGGGAACTCTGGAAACACCATATATTTT. Protein product: CASSQQGNSGNTIYF. Complete variable domain (other parts from reference TRBV7-9 and TRBJ1-3): DTGVSQNPRHKITKRGQNVTFRCDPISEHNRLYWYRQTLGQGPEFLTYFQNEAQLEKSRLLSDRFSAERPKGSFSTLEIQRTEQGDSAMYLCASSQQGNSGNTIYFGEGSWLTVV.

The chain recombines TRBV6-5 with TRBJ2-1; D may be TRBD1 (7 bases). CDR1 and CDR2 from the germline V gene are MNHEY and SVGAGI. The CDR3 consists of 15 residues. Trimming took 8 bases from V and 1 from J, leaving 15 bases between them. The CDR3 nucleotides read TGTGCCAGCGCCTCCTCAGGGGGGTCCTACAATGAGCAGTTCTTC. This translates into CASASSGGSYNEQFF.

The rearrangement links TRBV7-7 to TRBJ2-7; tentative D call: TRBD2 (5 bases). The CDR3 length is 15 residues. V dropped 7 bases and J dropped 1 base, with 17 bases sitting between them. In germline, CDR1 is SSHAT, CDR2 FNYEAQ (reference sequence). The CDR3 region is CASTPRVGSSYEQYF. The DNA for the CDR3 is TGTGCCAGCACACCACGGGTGGGGAGTTCCTACGAGCAGTACTTC.

The chain has TRBV5-1 and TRBJ2-2; 7 bases map to TRBD2. The CDR3 is 16 amino acids. CDR1 and CDR2 from the germline V gene are SGHRS and YFSETQ. V was pared by 3 bases and J by 2 bases, with 7 bases of the junction left unmatched. In DNA, the CDR3 is TGCGCCAGCAGCTCGCCTAGCGGAATTAACACCGGGGAGCTGTTTTTT. This encodes CASSSPSGINTGELFF.

There are a few counts of this clone. This sequence joins TRBV21-1 and TRBJ2-2; the table's D call, TRBD2, was not checked against the DNA. TRBV21-1 is assigned pseudogene status. The CDR3 loop spans 18 amino acids. DNA for the CDR3: TGTGCCAGCAGCGGACGGACTAGCGGGGGCCTCTGCGGCGGGGAGCTGTTTTTT. Its translation is CASSGRTSGGLCGGELFF.

This clone has a handful of counts. CDR3 bases: TGCGCCAGCAGACAGGGGGCAGGGGACACTGAAGCTTTCTTT. Translation gives CASRQGAGDTEAFF. The chain employs TRBV4-1 and TRBJ1-1; the match to TRBD1 covers 9 bases. CDR3 length: 14 amino acids. CDR1 and CDR2 (germline): MGHRA, YSYEKL. V shed 6 bases and J 3 bases; nucleotides not matched to a gene: 5.

The chain has TRBV19 and TRBJ2-1; a weak D match, TRBD1 (5 bases). From germline, CDR1 is LNHDA and CDR2 SQIVND (reference sequence). Trimming stripped 2 bases from V and 5 bases from J, with 13 bases between. This CDR3 contains 15 residues. The CDR3 sequence: CASSIPRTLHNEQFF. CDR3 DNA: TGTGCCAGTAGTATACCCAGGACACTTCACAATGAGCAGTTCTTC.

This sequence joins TRBV5-1 and TRBJ2-4; possible D gene TRBD1, 6 bases. The CDR3 runs to 14 residues. V was cut by 0 bases and J by 5 bases, with 9 bases left in between. Germline assignment: CDR1 SGHRS and CDR2 YFSETQ. CDR3 sequence reads: CASSLGRTENIQYF. CDR3 nucleotides: TGCGCCAGCAGCTTGGGTAGGACAGAAAACATTCAGTACTTC.

The chain couples TRBV5-4 to TRBJ2-7; TRBD1 aligns across 10 bases. This CDR3 is 15 amino acids long. The V and J ends lost 2 bases and 3 bases, in that order; junction bases with no gene match: 5. CDR1 and CDR2 (germline): SGHNT, YYREEE (reference sequence). The CDR3 sequence is CASSFPGQGNYEQYF. The DNA of the CDR3 is TGTGCCAGCAGCTTCCCGGGACAGGGGAACTACGAGCAGTACTTC.

The CDR3, as DNA: TGTGCCAGCAGTCCATGGGGACTCTATGAGCAGTTCTTC. It is translated as CASSPWGLYEQFF. V and J are TRBV27 and TRBJ2-1, with D possibly matching TRBD2 (6 bases). The V gene lost 5 bases and the J gene lost 8 bases, with 13 bases spanning the gap. The CDR3 spans 13 residues. Germline CDR1 reads MNHEY; CDR2 reads SMNVEV (reference sequence).

This clone was picked up one time. V and J are TRBV27 and TRBJ2-3; 11 bases map to TRBD2. The ends lost 4 bases at V and 6 bases at J; junction bases unmatched: 12. Per germline, CDR1 MNHEY and CDR2 SMNVEV (reference sequence). There are 17 residues in the CDR3. CDR3 sequence: CASSSLISGGALDTQYF. CDR3 coding DNA: TGTGCCAGCAGTTCCCTGATTAGCGGGGGGGCTCTGGATACGCAGTATTTT.

CDR3: CASSYISGLGEQYF. The CDR3 nucleotides read TGTGCCAGCAGTTACATTTCAGGGCTCGGCGAGCAGTACTTC. The chain has TRBV6-5 and TRBJ2-7; possibly TRBD1 for D (5 bases). There are 14 residues in the CDR3. Trimming pared 2 bases from V and 6 bases from J, leaving 14 bases between. Per the germline V gene, CDR1 is MNHEY and CDR2 is SVGAGI.